Listed here is a single T cell receptor beta chain. This sample is drawn from a study of blood T cell repertoires in COVID-19. Generated by immunoSEQ multiplex PCR, the TCRdb table keeps only in-frame clones and is missing some. Of about 390,000 clones in the sample, 80% to 90% were seen once. Per germline, CDR1 MGHRA and CDR2 YSYEKL. V was pared by 3 bases and J by 0 bases, with 11 bases between. This CDR3 comprises 15 residues. The receptor was isolated from a woman aged 60-75 years with COVID-19, enrolled during active disease. J is TRBJ1-2 and V is TRBV4-1; D is unclear. Sequencing was performed on peripheral blood. Here the CDR3 reads CASSQNLGANYGYTF. The DNA of the CDR3 is TGCGCCAGCAGCCAGAACCTCGGAGCTAACTATGGCTACACCTTC.